A selection of T cell receptor beta chains follows, all from one sample in a study of radiotherapy plus CTLA-4 blockade in lung cancer. Only in-frame clones appear in the TCRdb table, and some are missing; sequencing was by immunoSEQ multiplex PCR. Among about 99,000 clones listed, about 91% were seen once. The sequenced sample was peripheral blood, obtained from a patient treated with radiotherapy plus ipilimumab. The receptors were gathered from a human donor with non-small cell lung cancer that progressed on radiotherapy plus ipilimumab. CDR3s include the opening cysteine and the closing phenylalanine or tryptophan. The order of the fields is J gene, V gene, CDR3 length, CDR3 protein.

TRBJ1-2 | TRBV19 | 15 | CASSNAAGDFYGYTF
TRBJ2-1 | TRBV6-1 | 16 | CASSEVLAGGYNEQFF
TRBJ2-5 | TRBV5-4 | 15 | CASSLTGGSGETQYF
TRBJ2-5 | TRBV20-1 | 10 | CSQGAETQYF
TRBJ2-1 | TRBV9 | 17 | CASSESTGLAGAHEQFF
TRBJ2-7 | TRBV5-1 | 14 | CASRNLAGTVEQYF
TRBJ1-2 | TRBV27 | 15 | CASSQDRGINYGYTF
TRBJ2-7 | TRBV9 | 16 | CASSVAGTSGLYEQYF
TRBJ1-1 | TRBV5-1 | 13 | CASSFNLNTEAFF
TRBJ2-3 | TRBV27 | 14 | CASRQRWLADTQYF
TRBJ2-1 | TRBV15 | 13 | CATRRGWVNEQFF
TRBJ2-7 | TRBV15 | 13 | CATSRDLTSEQYF
TRBJ2-3 | TRBV6-1 | 14 | CASSVTGGPDTQYF